The present T cell receptor beta chain was sequenced within a study of blood T cell repertoires in COVID-19. Some clones are missing from TCRdb's copy, which holds only in-frame ones; the method was immunoSEQ multiplex PCR. The sample lists about 160,000 clones, 80% to 90% occurring once. Germline CDR1 SGHTA, CDR2 FQGTGA. The CDR3 contains 14 residues. The V gene lost 5 bases and the J gene lost 4 bases, with 11 bases spanning the gap. The chain uses TRBV7-3 and TRBJ2-2; maybe TRBD2 (6 bases). The TCR sequence derives from an older woman who had recovered from COVID-19. The specimen was peripheral blood. DNA of the CDR3: TGTGCCAGCAGCCCTGGGGGGTCCACCGGGGAGCTGTTTTTT. Translating gives CASSPGGSTGELFF. Based on the CDR3 plus reference TRBV7-3 and TRBJ2-2, the full variable domain is GAGVSQTPSNKVTEKGKYVELRCDPISGHTALYWYRQSLGQGPEFLIYFQGTGAADDSGLPNDRFFAVRPEGSVSTLKIQRTERGDSAVYLCASSPGGSTGELFFGEGSRLTVL.